A selection of T cell receptor beta chains follows, all from one sample in a study of identical twins. A single record per CDR3 protein comes from TCRdb applying MiXCR to the 5' RACE reads. This sample yields approximately 700,000 distinct CDR3 sequences, of which approximately 18% are seen a single time; around 13% belongs to the top ten. The same data also went into a second study, on T cells expressing NK-cell markers.

Sequencing used PBMCs. Every receptor here comes from a woman under 30 in good health. Each CDR3 is given with its conserved first and last residue.

>TRBV27
CASSLRLWGLAGASNNEQFF
>TRBV10-3
CATGGDRSPNTGELFF
>TRBV20-1
CSARRRGNYNEQFF
>TRBV20-1
CSRREPGLETQYF
>TRBV11-3
CASSLAGAFSYEQYF
>TRBV5-1
CASSLVSAGSYNEQFF
>TRBV20-1
CSAVGENTGELFF
>TRBV5-1
CASRSGGGTDTQYF
>TRBV5-1
CASSLVGTSREQYF
>TRBV20-1
CSATFRDPYEQYF
>TRBV27
CASSLWGPRTDTQYF
>TRBV12-3/TRBV12-4
CASSLVDRAGEQYF
>TRBV20-1
CSASSRPGETQYF
>TRBV18
CASRSGANVLTF
>TRBV12-3/TRBV12-4
CTSSLALGQGLSGANVLTF
>TRBV12-3/TRBV12-4
CASSWAARLAEAFF
>TRBV7-2
CASSPDGGYQPQHF
>TRBV27
CASRRSADTQYF
>TRBV5-1
CASCYGNSYTEAFF
>TRBV20-1
CSAQGSSYNEQFF
>TRBV6-5
CASTQGAGEQYF
>TRBV5-1
CASNPLGPGGELFF
>TRBV12-3/TRBV12-4
CAIKSTGASTGELFF
>TRBV6-1
CASSLEMGNEQFF
>TRBV7-3
CASSQRTSGGTYNEQFF
>TRBV12-3/TRBV12-4
CASSVRIGTTTEAFF
>TRBV30
CAWRLGLAGDEQYF
>TRBV24-1
CATRGSFQGENEQFF
>TRBV7-2
CASNRLAGQETQYF
>TRBV20-1
CSARDPSQRGAYNEQFF
>TRBV5-1
CASSLASTPRGEQFF
>TRBV15
CATSRDPNQPQHF
>TRBV5-6
CASSLDRRRLGANVLTF
>TRBV9
CASSANQYPGNTIYF
>TRBV12-3/TRBV12-4
CASSGTWTGYGYTF
>TRBV5-1
CARKGMRYEKLFF
>TRBV10-3
CAISRGGYTEAFF
>TRBV5-1
CASSFSLASAYNEQFF
>TRBV4-3
CASSQLGRGNEQYF
>TRBV5-1
CASSRRTGSGDTQYF
>TRBV5-1
CASSLSTSGGSEQFF
>TRBV20-1
CSARDGGGGVNEQFF
>TRBV6-5
CASSTGYQPQHF
>TRBV30
CAWSTIGRGYNEQFF
>TRBV12-3/TRBV12-4
CASSLNSNIQYF
>TRBV12-3/TRBV12-4
CASSLIHWQFF
>TRBV20-1
CSALGLGLPEQFF
>TRBV11-2
CASSFEGAVGEKLFF
>TRBV30
CAWSQGANYGYTF